This T cell receptor (beta chain) was found in a study of shared clonotypes between healthy human individuals. At deep level, the assay was performed. Per the study methods: In the immunoSEQ data, sequences were junction-only and lacked quality scores, so filtering differed. Some clones are missing from TCRdb's copy, which holds only in-frame ones; the method was immunoSEQ multiplex PCR. That table furnishes V, J and clone size, whereas the DNA furnished D and trimming. This sample has approximately 640,000 clones, with less than 95% found just once. Points from the study as a whole: Only a few donors were included, so the genetic and exposure-history diversity represented was limited. The sharing of 5% to 6.5% of naive CD4 clonotypes was seen across a handful of donors.

Concerning this clone itself: Its specificity is unknown.

The germline gives CDR1 KGHSH, CDR2 LQKENI. The CDR3 runs to 15 residues. Trimming removed 0 bases from V and 10 bases from J, with 16 bases in between. The chain couples TRBV18 to TRBJ2-1, with D possibly being TRBD1 (6 bases). The clonotype was recovered from a man in his late teens or twenties in good health. Some clones in this sample may be carry-over from other donors' samples. The sample taken for sequencing was memory CD8+ T cells from PBMCs. As to subset: CD45RO+ cells pooled with CCR7-negative TemRA cells. CDR3 in DNA: TGTGCCAGCTCACCACCGGACAGAGTCGGGAACGAGCAGTTCTTC. Protein sequence: CASSPPDRVGNEQFF.